These 12 T cell receptor beta chains were all obtained from the same sample, sequenced in a study of radiation and T cells in renal cell carcinoma. Sequencing was performed with immunoSEQ multiplex PCR; in TCRdb, only in-frame clones are kept and a portion is missing. This sample carries over 85,000 clones, 82% of them seen once, and the ten largest clones take less than 7%. The sample's time point: baseline pretreatment blood. Regarding treatment: 15 Gy SBRT to primary tumor, nephrectomy 4 weeks later. Here the sequenced sample was blood, taken from a patient whose treatment included radiotherapy and nephrectomy. These receptors all stem from a man aged 60 to 75 with renal cell carcinoma.

V and J are TRBV21-1 and TRBJ1-3; the tabulated D call, TRBD1, remains unverified against the DNA. TRBV21-1 is listed as a pseudogene. The CDR3 totals 14 residues. CDR3: CARERTGGLNTIYF. The DNA for the CDR3 is TGTGCCCGTGAACGGACAGGGGGGTTGAACACCATATATTTT.

The rearrangement joins TRBV29-1 to TRBJ2-1; 7 bases agree with TRBD2. CDR3 length: 16 residues. Germline assignment: CDR1 SQVTM and CDR2 ANQGSEA. The V gene end was trimmed by 3 bases and the J gene end by 0 bases; junction bases not matched to a gene: 8. The CDR3 region has the DNA TGCAGCGTTGAGGCTAGCGGTTTGGGCTCCTACAATGAGCAGTTCTTC. This encodes CSVEASGLGSYNEQFF.

The genes are TRBV10-2 and TRBJ2-2; 8 nucleotides agree with TRBD1. Germline V gene data show CDR1 as WSHSY and CDR2 as SAAADI. The CDR3 spans 17 residues. V lost 5 bases to trimming and J lost 4 bases; unmatched junction nucleotides: 12. The CDR3 DNA is TGCGCCAGCAGTCGGTCTACAGGGGGTAGCGGCACCGGGGAGCTGTTTTTT. The encoded protein is CASSRSTGGSGTGELFF.

The J gene is TRBJ2-1, the V gene TRBV10-3; no firm D call. CDR3 length: 13 residues. V was pared by 2 bases and J by 7 bases, with 9 bases between. The germline V gene encodes CDR1 ENHRY and CDR2 SYGVKD. As DNA, the CDR3 is TGTGCCATCAGTGAGCCTGTCTTGAATGAGCAGTTCTTC. Amino acid sequence: CAISEPVLNEQFF.

In its sample, this clone was seen a few times. The genes are TRBV19 and TRBJ2-7, with 10 bases lining up with TRBD2. The CDR3 covers 15 residues. Unmatched junction bases numbered 3, after V lost 3 bases and J lost 1 base. The germline gives CDR1 LNHDA, CDR2 SQIVND (reference sequence). The CDR3 DNA is TGTGCCAGTAGTATCGCTAGCGGGAGATCCTACGAGCAGTACTTC. Translated, it gives CASSIASGRSYEQYF.

This chain links TRBV2 with TRBJ1-4; D call uncertain. Germline lookup yields CDR1 SNHLY and CDR2 FYNNEI. Trimming left V 6 bases short and J 0 bases short, with 8 bases between. The CDR3 is 14 amino acids. This CDR3 is CASRYSSTNEKLFF. CDR3 nucleotide sequence: TGTGCCAGCAGATATAGTTCAACTAATGAAAAACTGTTTTTT.

The V call is TRBV7-2, the J call TRBJ2-5, with TRBD1 matching 8 bases. J lost 1 base, V lost 6 bases, and 4 bases had no gene match. CDR1 and CDR2 (germline): SGHTA, FQGNSA. The length of the CDR3 is 14 residues. The CDR3: CASRIGTGQETQYF. DNA of the CDR3: TGTGCCAGCAGAATCGGGACAGGCCAAGAGACCCAGTACTTC.

This clone was observed a single time. The rearrangement uses TRBV7-6 and TRBJ2-2; the D is unclear. Trimming shortened V by 1 base and J by 2 bases, and 8 bases separated the two germline ends. CDR1 and CDR2 (germline): SGHVS, FNYEAQ. The CDR3 sequence is 15 residues long. The CDR3 nucleotides are TGTGCCAGCAGCTTAGAGGACGGAAACACCGGGGAGCTGTTTTTT. This gives the protein CASSLEDGNTGELFF.

The gene calls are TRBV6-5 and TRBJ2-7; D not certain. Looked up from germline, CDR1 is MNHEY and CDR2 is SVGAGI. V was pared by 6 bases and J by 5 bases, with 14 bases between. CDR3 length: 13 amino acids. CDR3 loop: CASRGSAWDEQYF. CDR3 in DNA: TGTGCCAGCAGGGGTTCGGCCTGGGACGAGCAGTACTTC.

The CDR3 region is CASRTGTSVYEQYF. CDR3 DNA sequence: TGTGCCAGCAGGACCGGGACTAGCGTCTACGAGCAGTACTTC. V usage is TRBV6-1 and J usage is TRBJ2-7; TRBD2 matches 10 bases. The CDR3 is 14 amino acids. V lost 6 bases to trimming and J lost 3 bases; unmatched junction nucleotides: 5. Germline loops: CDR1 MNHNS, CDR2 SASEGT.

V usage is TRBV19 and J usage is TRBJ2-5; D tentatively reads TRBD1 or TRBD2 (6 bases each). Germline loops: CDR1 LNHDA, CDR2 SQIVND (reference sequence). V lost 2 bases to trimming and J lost 1 base, with 11 bases between them. CDR3 length: 15 amino acids. CDR3 sequence (DNA): TGTGCCAGTAGTATATCCCGGGGGCCCCAAGAGACCCAGTACTTC. It yields the protein CASSISRGPQETQYF.

The chain has TRBV5-1 and TRBJ2-7; 11 bases fit TRBD1. After removal of 5 bases from V and 6 bases from J, the junction contained 7 bases not matched to a gene. CDR3 size: 14 residues. Germline assignment: CDR1 SGHRS and CDR2 YFSETQ. This CDR3 is CASRGGTGGLEQYF. The CDR3 nucleotides read TGCGCCAGCAGGGGTGGGACAGGGGGTCTCGAGCAGTACTTC.